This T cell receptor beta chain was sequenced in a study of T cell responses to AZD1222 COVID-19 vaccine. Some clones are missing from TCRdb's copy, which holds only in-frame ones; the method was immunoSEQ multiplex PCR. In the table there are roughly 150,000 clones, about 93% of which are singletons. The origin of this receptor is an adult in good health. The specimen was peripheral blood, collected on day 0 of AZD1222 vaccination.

The CDR3 is CASRRDRWGSNQPQHF. Here the CDR3 DNA reads TGTGCCAGTAGGCGGGACAGGTGGGGGAGCAATCAGCCCCAGCATTTT. The V gene is TRBV19, the J gene TRBJ1-5, with 8 bases aligning to TRBD1. J was trimmed by 1 base and V by 6 bases; bases with no gene match: 8. The CDR3 has 16 amino acids. Germline V gene lookup returns CDR1 LNHDA and CDR2 SQIVND (reference sequence).